This record covers a single TCR beta chain. The antigen is undetermined. The data are from a study of CD8 T cells in Susac syndrome. The study's findings and limits: Susac syndrome CD4+ T cell repertoires showed no clonal expansion.

Random hexamers served to reverse transcribe about 0.45 to 1 ug RNA. TCRdb re-called the immunoSEQ multiplex PCR reads through MiXCR, storing one row per CDR3 protein. The repertoire has roughly 160,000 distinct CDR3 sequences, about 96% of them found once; the top ten carry 0.095% to 0.15%. This CDR3 region has 13 residues. Between the trimmed V and J ends, which lost 1 base and 3 bases, there was a span of 7 bases. The V gene's germline CDR1 is DFQATT and CDR2 SNEGSKA (reference sequence). Sequenced input: CD4+ T cells from PBMCs. The clonotype was recovered from a human donor with Susac syndrome. V gene TRBV20-1 combines with J gene TRBJ1-5; no firm D call. The CDR3 sequence: CSARGEVNQPQHF. The CDR3 DNA reads TGCAGTGCTAGAGGAGAAGTCAATCAGCCCCAGCATTTT.